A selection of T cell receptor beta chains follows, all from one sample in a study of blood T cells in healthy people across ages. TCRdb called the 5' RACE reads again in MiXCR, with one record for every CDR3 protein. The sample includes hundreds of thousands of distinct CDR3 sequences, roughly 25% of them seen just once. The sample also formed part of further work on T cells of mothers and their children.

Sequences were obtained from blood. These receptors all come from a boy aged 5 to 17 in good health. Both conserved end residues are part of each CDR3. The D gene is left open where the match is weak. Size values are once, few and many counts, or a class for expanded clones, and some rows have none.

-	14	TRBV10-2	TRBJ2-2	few	TGCGCCAGCATGGCCAGGGTGGATACCGGGGAGCTGTTTTTT	CASMARVDTGELFF
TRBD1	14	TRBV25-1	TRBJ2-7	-	TGTGCCAGCAGCAGACAGGGGGAAACCTACGAGCAGTACTTC	CASSRQGETYEQYF
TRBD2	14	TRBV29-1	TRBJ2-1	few	TGCGGCGTGAAATCTAGCGGGGTATACAATGAGCAGTTCTTC	CGVKSSGVYNEQFF
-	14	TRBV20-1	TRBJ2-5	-	TGCAGTGCCGATCCAGGGGAGTACCAAGAGACCCAGTACTTC	CSADPGEYQETQYF
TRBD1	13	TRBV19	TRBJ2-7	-	TGTGCCAGTAGCGCGACAGGGGGTTCCGAGCAGTACTTC	CASSATGGSEQYF
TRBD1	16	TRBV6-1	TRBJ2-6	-	TGTGCCAGCAGTAAAGGGGGCAGTACTGGGGCCAACGTCCTGACTTTC	CASSKGGSTGANVLTF
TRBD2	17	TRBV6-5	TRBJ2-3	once	TGTGCCAGCAGTTCCTCCCTAGCGGGGGGGCCAACAGATACGCAGTATTTT	CASSSSLAGGPTDTQYF
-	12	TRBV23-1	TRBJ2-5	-	TGCGCCGGGATGGGCGGAAAAGAGACCCAGTACTTC	CAGMGGKETQYF
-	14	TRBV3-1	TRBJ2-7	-	TGTGCCAGCAGCCAGTTATCTCTCTCCTACGAGCAGTACTTC	CASSQLSLSYEQYF
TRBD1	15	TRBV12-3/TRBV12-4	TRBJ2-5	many	TGTGCCAGCAGTTTAGGGACAGGGGGTCGGGAGACCCAGTACTTC	CASSLGTGGRETQYF
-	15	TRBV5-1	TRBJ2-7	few	TGCGCCAGCAGCCCATGGCAGGAGGATCCTCTTGAGCAGTACTTC	CASSPWQEDPLEQYF
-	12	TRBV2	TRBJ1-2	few	TGTGCCAGCAGTGTACAGAACTATGGCTACACCTTC	CASSVQNYGYTF
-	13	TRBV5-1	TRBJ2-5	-	TGCGCCAGCAGCTTGGGTCTAGGGGGGACCCAGTACTTC	CASSLGLGGTQYF
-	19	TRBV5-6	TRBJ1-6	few	TGTGCCAGCAGCTCGACCCGGGTCCATAACCCATATTATAATTCACCCCTCCACTTT	CASSSTRVHNPYYNSPLHF
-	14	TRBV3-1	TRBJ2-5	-	TGTGCCAGCTCCCCGCCCGGGACGAAAGAGACCCAGTACTTC	CASSPPGTKETQYF
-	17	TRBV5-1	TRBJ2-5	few	TGCGCCAGCAGCTTGGGTTACGCGGCGCCGTACCAAGAGACCCAGTACTTC	CASSLGYAAPYQETQYF
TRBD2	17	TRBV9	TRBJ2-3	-	TGTGCCAGCAGCGTTGGGGTCCTAGCGGGGGGCACAGATACGCAGTATTTT	CASSVGVLAGGTDTQYF
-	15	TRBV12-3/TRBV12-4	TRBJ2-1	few	TGTGCCAGCACCTCCTATACAGGGTTTAGCAATGAGCAGTTCTTC	CASTSYTGFSNEQFF
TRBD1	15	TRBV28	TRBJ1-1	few	TGTGCCAGCAGTCCCCCGAGGGGGCAGGACACTGAAGCTTTCTTT	CASSPPRGQDTEAFF
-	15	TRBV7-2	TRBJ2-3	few	TGTGCCAGCAGCGAAGGGGCTAGCTCGGTGGTCTCGCAGTATTTT	CASSEGASSVVSQYF
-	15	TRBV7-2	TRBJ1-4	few	TGTGCCAGCAGCCGCCGGGGACCCACTAATGAAAAACTGTTTTTT	CASSRRGPTNEKLFF
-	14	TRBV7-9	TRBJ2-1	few	TGTGCCAGCAGCTTCGGCGGGGGCGGTGATGAGCAGTTCTTC	CASSFGGGGDEQFF
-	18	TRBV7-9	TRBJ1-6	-	TGTGCCAGCAGCTTTTACAGGGACCTAGATCTGGGAGATTCACCCCTCCACTTT	CASSFYRDLDLGDSPLHF
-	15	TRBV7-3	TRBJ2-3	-	TGTGCCAGCAGCTTATCTGCGGGGGCGGGGGATACGCAGTATTTT	CASSLSAGAGDTQYF
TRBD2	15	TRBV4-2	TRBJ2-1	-	TGTGCCAGCAGCCAAGCTAGCGGGGCCTACAATGAGCAGTTCTTC	CASSQASGAYNEQFF
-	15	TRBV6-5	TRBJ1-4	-	TGTGCCAGCAGTTACATTGGGCAGATTAATGAAAAACTGTTTTTT	CASSYIGQINEKLFF
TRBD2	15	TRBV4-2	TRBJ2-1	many	TGTGCCAGCAGCCTAGAGCGGGGGGCTTACAATGAGCAGTTCTTC	CASSLERGAYNEQFF
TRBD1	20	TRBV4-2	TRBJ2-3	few	TGTGCCAGCAGCCAACATTTGTTCGTGGGTCAGGGGGAACCCACAGATACGCAGTATTTT	CASSQHLFVGQGEPTDTQYF
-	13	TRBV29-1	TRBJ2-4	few	TGCAGCGCCCGAGGGGGGAGGGCAAACATTCAGTACTTC	CSARGGRANIQYF
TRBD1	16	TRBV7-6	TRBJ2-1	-	TGTGCCAGCAGCTTATGGGGTGGGACAGGGCGGAATGAGCAGTTCTTC	CASSLWGGTGRNEQFF
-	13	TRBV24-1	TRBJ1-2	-	TGTGCCACCAGTAAGACAGGAAGCTATGGCTACACCTTC	CATSKTGSYGYTF
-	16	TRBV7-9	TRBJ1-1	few	TGTGCCAGCAGCGCCCTATGGGCCCCCACGGGCACTGAAGCTTTCTTT	CASSALWAPTGTEAFF
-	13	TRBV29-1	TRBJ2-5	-	TGCAGCGTTGAAGAAGCCTGGGGAGAGACCCAGTACTTC	CSVEEAWGETQYF
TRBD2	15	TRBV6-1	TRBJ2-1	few	TGTGCCAGCAAAGGAGCTAGCGGGGGTCACAATGAGCAGTTCTTC	CASKGASGGHNEQFF
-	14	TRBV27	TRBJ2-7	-	TGTGCCAGCAGTTTTCGGCAGGGGATCTACGAGCAGTACTTC	CASSFRQGIYEQYF
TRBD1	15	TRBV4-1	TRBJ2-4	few	TGCGCCAGCAGCCAAGGGACAGGGTGGGGAAACATTCAGTACTTC	CASSQGTGWGNIQYF
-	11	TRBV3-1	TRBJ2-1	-	TGTGCCAGCAGCCAGGTGCATGAGCAGTTCTTC	CASSQVHEQFF
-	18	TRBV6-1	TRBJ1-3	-	TGTGCCACCTCGACCTATACGGGACTTATATCCTCTGGAAACACCATATATTTT	CATSTYTGLISSGNTIYF
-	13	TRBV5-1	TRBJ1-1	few	TGCGCCAGCAGGCTGCAGGGGAACACTGAAGCTTTCTTT	CASRLQGNTEAFF
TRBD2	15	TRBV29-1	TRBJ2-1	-	TGCAGCGTACCCCAGCTTGGACTAGGTATTTATGAGCAGTTCTTC	CSVPQLGLGIYEQFF
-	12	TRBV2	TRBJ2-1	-	TGTGCCAGCGCGCCTAGCTGGGGTGAGCAGTTCTTC	CASAPSWGEQFF
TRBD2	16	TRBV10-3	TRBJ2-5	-	TGTGCCATCAGTGAGAACGGACTAGCGGGGGGAGAGACCCAGTACTTC	CAISENGLAGGETQYF
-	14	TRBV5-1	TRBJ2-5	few	TGCGCCAGCAACCTGGGACGATCGCAGGAGACCCAGTACTTC	CASNLGRSQETQYF
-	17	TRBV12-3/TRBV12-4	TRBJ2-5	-	TGTGCCAGCAGTTTATCCCTGGGGGAGGGGGCGGCAGAGACCCAGTACTTC	CASSLSLGEGAAETQYF
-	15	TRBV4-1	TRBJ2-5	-	TGCGCCAGCAGCCAAGACTCCGCGGGCTGGAAAGAGCAGTACTTC	CASSQDSAGWKEQYF
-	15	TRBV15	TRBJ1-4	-	TGTGCCACCAGCATGGAGATGGGTGTTGGGGAAAAACTGTTTTTT	CATSMEMGVGEKLFF
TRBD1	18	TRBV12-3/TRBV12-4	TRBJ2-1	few	TGTGCCAGCAGTTTAAGGGACAGGGCCCCAATCTCCTACAATGAGCAGTTCTTC	CASSLRDRAPISYNEQFF
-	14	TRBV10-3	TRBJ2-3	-	TGTGCCACCTTCGACAGTAAGAGCACAGATACGCAGTATTTT	CATFDSKSTDTQYF
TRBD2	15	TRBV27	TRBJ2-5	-	TGTGCCAGCAGACAAGCGGGGGGGCCGGAAGAGACCCAGTACTTC	CASRQAGGPEETQYF
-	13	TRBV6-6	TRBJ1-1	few	TGTGCCAGCACCCTGGAACAGGGCACTGAAGCTTTCTTT	CASTLEQGTEAFF